This TCR beta chain was sequenced for a study of radiotherapy plus CTLA-4 blockade in lung cancer. Study-wide context: Of all patients, more than 15% responded objectively and about 34% showed disease control.

Receiving focal radiation plus CTLA-4 blockade with ipilimumab were patients who had chemo-refractory metastatic non-small-cell lung cancer. With respect to this clone: As yet, its antigen is unknown.

The data were produced by immunoSEQ multiplex PCR, yet TCRdb's version contains in-frame clones alone and is incomplete. The sample includes about 67,000 clones, around 69% of them seen just once. Study-wide results and caveats: There was expansion of tumor-derived TCR clones in blood after radiotherapy plus ipilimumab.

The V gene's germline CDR1 is SNHLY and CDR2 FYNNEI. V was clipped by 4 bases and J by 5 bases; unmatched bases: 6. The CDR3 runs 15 residues. This sample comprised peripheral blood, obtained from a patient treated with radiotherapy plus ipilimumab. The V call is TRBV2, the J call TRBJ2-3, with 10 bases that match TRBD2. The clonotype comes from a human donor with non-small cell lung cancer whose response to radiotherapy plus ipilimumab could not be evaluated. Some clones in this sample may be carry-over from other donors' samples. CDR3: CASSVSGGAGDTQYF. The CDR3 coding sequence is TGTGCCAGCAGTGTGAGCGGGGGGGCCGGAGATACGCAGTATTTT.